This is a list of T cell receptor beta chains from one sample in a study of T cell changes during pregnancy in multiple sclerosis. Libraries were prepared by immunoSEQ multiplex PCR; TCRdb keeps only in-frame clonotypes and omits some of them. The top ten hold roughly 0.71% of the sample, which has about 52,000 clones, around 92% seen once. The source material was CD4+ T cells from peripheral blood mononuclear cells, sampled in the third trimester of pregnancy. These receptors were collected from a female donor with multiple sclerosis, enrolled in a pregnancy study. CDR3s include the opening cysteine and the closing phenylalanine or tryptophan. The D gene is left open where the match is weak. Clone size is given for some rows only: seen once, a few or many times, or a class if the clone is expanded.

- TRBJ1-3 TRBV7-6 - TGTGCCAGCAGCTTTTTATCAGGGTCGGGAAACACCATATATTTT CASSFLSGSGNTIYF
TRBD1 TRBJ1-2 TRBV6-5 - TGTGCCAGCAGTCGCCTACAGGGGGAATATGAGGGCTACACCTTC CASSRLQGEYEGYTF
- TRBJ1-1 TRBV7-2 - TGTGCCAGCAGCTTGGAGGGGGGGGACACTGAAGCTTTCTTT CASSLEGGDTEAFF
TRBD2 TRBJ2-3 TRBV4-2 - TGTGCCAGCAGCCCGAGGACTAGCGGGGCAGATACGCAGTATTTT CASSPRTSGADTQYF
- TRBJ1-5 TRBV6-1 once TGTGCCAGCAGTGAAATACAGGTTCAGGAGCCCCAGCATTTT CASSEIQVQEPQHF
TRBD2 TRBJ2-3 TRBV27 - TGTGCCAGCAGTTTATTAGCGGGGGCCCGCACAGATACGCAGTATTTT CASSLLAGARTDTQYF
TRBD1 TRBJ2-7 TRBV27 - TGTGCCAGCAGTCGTTCCGGGACAGGGGGCTACGAGCAGTACTTC CASSRSGTGGYEQYF
- TRBJ1-4 TRBV28 - TGTGCCAGCACCGGGGGGGTATGGGGAAAGGGTGAAAAACTGTTTTTT CASTGGVWGKGEKLFF
- TRBJ2-7 TRBV11-2 - TGTGCCAGCAGCTCGGTAGTCGGCTACGAGCAGTACTTC CASSSVVGYEQYF
- TRBJ2-7 TRBV11-3 once TGTGCCAGCAGCTTAGCACGAGGGGGCGAGCAGTACTTC CASSLARGGEQYF
- TRBJ2-5 TRBV30 - TGTGCCTGGAGTGCAAACAGGGACGGGACCCAGTACTTC CAWSANRDGTQYF
TRBD2 TRBJ2-5 TRBV7-2 - TGTGCCAGCAGCTCAACTAGCGGGGGGGCGGGGCGAGAGACCCAGTACTTC CASSSTSGGAGRETQYF
- TRBJ2-1 TRBV13 once TGTGCCAGCAGCTTAGTCAGGGGTGGGCATGAGCAGTTCTTC CASSLVRGGHEQFF